The next 18 T cell receptor beta chains were all read from a single sample in a study of cytomegalovirus exposure and HLA in healthy donors. The primer mix had 60 Vbeta and 13 Jbeta primers. Only in-frame clones appear in the TCRdb table, and some are missing; sequencing was by immunoSEQ multiplex PCR. Of around 180,000 clones listed, 70% to 90% are singletons. Sequenced sample: PBMCs. These receptors all come from a woman aged 18-29 years in good health and CMV-seronegative.

The chain uses TRBV11-3 and TRBJ2-5, with D possibly TRBD1 on 5 matching bases. The CDR3 length is 13 residues. Germline-derived CDR1 and CDR2 are SGHNT and YENEEA. The V and J ends lost 7 bases and 5 bases respectively, with 14 bases between them. CDR3 in amino acids: CASTPREEETQYF. CDR3 nucleotides: TGTGCCAGCACCCCCAGGGAAGAGGAGACCCAGTACTTC. The variable domain in full, completed from reference TRBV11-3 and TRBJ2-5, reads EAGVVQSPRYKIIEKKQPVAFWCNPISGHNTLYWYLQNLGQGPELLIRYENEEAVDDSQLPKDRFSAERLKGVDSTLKIQPAELGDSAVYLCASTPREEETQYFGPGTRLLVL.

This clone appeared a few times. V gene TRBV20-1 combines with J gene TRBJ1-1; TRBD1 matches 9 bases. With 2 bases clipped from V and 11 bases from J, the junction kept 3 bases outside the gene matches. In germline, CDR1 is DFQATT, CDR2 SNEGSKA (reference sequence). The CDR3 contains 11 residues. CDR3: CSARIGTGAFF. CDR3 DNA: TGCAGTGCTAGAATCGGGACAGGGGCTTTCTTT.

V usage is TRBV29-1 and J usage is TRBJ1-2; no clear D. CDR1 is SQVTM, CDR2 ANQGSEA, per germline. This CDR3 has 10 residues. V was shortened by 6 bases and J by 6 bases, with 8 bases between the two germline ends. Here the CDR3 reads CSVYEDGYTF. The CDR3 nucleotides are TGCAGCGTCTATGAGGATGGCTACACCTTC. Supplemented by reference TRBV29-1 and TRBJ1-2, the full variable domain reads SAVISQKPSRDICQRGTSLTIQCQVDSQVTMMFWYRQQPGQSLTLIATANQGSEATYESGFVIDKFPISRPNLTFSTLTVSNMSPEDSSIYLCSVYEDGYTFGSGTRLTVV.

The J gene is TRBJ1-5, the V gene TRBV5-1; D gene unclear. The V and J ends lost 5 bases and 7 bases respectively, with 7 bases between them. The CDR3 sequence is 11 residues long. The germline gives CDR1 SGHRS, CDR2 YFSETQ. CDR3 protein: CASRREQPQHF. CDR3 nucleotides: TGCGCCAGCAGGAGGGAGCAGCCCCAGCATTTT.

The chain links TRBV5-1 to TRBJ2-3; weak D call: TRBD1 (7 bases). Trimming removed 1 base from V and 3 bases from J, with 12 bases in between. This CDR3 contains 15 residues. CDR1 SGHRS and CDR2 YFSETQ come from the germline V gene. The CDR3 coding sequence is TGCGCCAGCAGCTTGTTGTCAGGGGGGACAGATACGCAGTATTTT. Amino acid sequence: CASSLLSGGTDTQYF.

The chain recombines TRBV29-1 with TRBJ1-3; 9 nucleotides line up with TRBD1. V was clipped by 6 bases and J by 5 bases; unmatched bases: 5. From germline, CDR1 is SQVTM and CDR2 ANQGSEA. This CDR3 region has 13 residues. CDR3 protein: CSVLDRGRNTIYF. Written as DNA, the CDR3 is TGCAGCGTCTTGGACAGGGGTAGAAACACCATATATTTT.

The rearrangement links TRBV7-3 to TRBJ2-1; a possible D gene is TRBD2 (6 bases). Germline lookup yields CDR1 SGHTA and CDR2 FQGTGA. This CDR3 region has 12 residues. The ends were cut back, 8 bases at V and 9 bases at J, with 14 bases in the middle. In DNA, the CDR3 is TGTGCCAGCGCAGGGCCGGGGGTTGAGCAGTTCTTC. Amino acids: CASAGPGVEQFF.

This chain uses TRBV5-4 with TRBJ2-7; D uncertain. The germline V gene encodes CDR1 SGHNT and CDR2 YYREEE (reference sequence). The V end lost 3 bases, the J end lost 5 bases, and 21 bases lay between the germline ends. There are 16 residues in the CDR3. This CDR3 reads CASSYGSTTLRDEQYF. CDR3 nucleotide sequence: TGTGCCAGCAGCTATGGGTCTACGACCCTCCGGGACGAGCAGTACTTC. Supplemented by reference TRBV5-4 and TRBJ2-7, the full variable domain reads ETGVTQSPTHLIKTRGQQVTLRCSSQSGHNTVSWYQQALGQGPQFIFQYYREEENGRGNFPPRFSGLQFPNYSSELNVNALELDDSALYLCASSYGSTTLRDEQYFGPGTRLTVT.

This clone was counted a single time. This chain uses TRBV2 with TRBJ2-5, with D possibly being TRBD2 (5 bases). TRBJ2-7 explains the end of the DNA better; the J call may be wrong. The V gene's germline CDR1 is SNHLY and CDR2 FYNNEI. This CDR3 has 14 residues. CDR3 protein: CASSRTSLSYEQYF. Here the CDR3 DNA reads TGTGCCAGCAGCCGGACTTCCCTCTCCTACGAGCAGTACTTC.

The CDR3 bases are TGTGCCAGCAGTGTTTCAGGGGGAGCCTACGAGCAGTACTTC. It is translated as CASSVSGGAYEQYF. The chain is built from TRBV2 and TRBJ2-7; 7 bases agree with TRBD1. V was pared by 4 bases and J by 2 bases, with 5 bases of the junction left unmatched. The CDR3 is 14 residues long. Germline V gives CDR1 SNHLY, CDR2 FYNNEI. Based on the CDR3 plus reference TRBV2 and TRBJ2-7, the full variable domain is EPEVTQTPSHQVTQMGQEVILRCVPISNHLYFYWYRQILGQKVEFLVSFYNNEISEKSEIFDDQFSVERPDGSNFTLKIRSTKLEDSAMYFCASSVSGGAYEQYFGPGTRLTVT.

J is TRBJ2-7 and V is TRBV2; D possibly corresponds to TRBD2 (6 bases). The CDR3 sequence is 15 residues long. Looked up from germline, CDR1 is SNHLY and CDR2 is FYNNEI. The V and J ends lost 3 bases and 4 bases respectively, with 16 bases between them. CDR3 coding DNA: TGTGCCAGCAGTGATCTCGGGACTTCGTATTACGAGCAGTACTTC. This codes for CASSDLGTSYYEQYF.

This clone was seen a handful of times. The chain uses TRBV10-3 and TRBJ2-7; 8 bases are shared with TRBD1. Germline CDR1 is ENHRY and CDR2 is SYGVKD. J gave up 0 bases and V 7 bases, and 8 bases lay outside the gene matches. The CDR3 extends over 15 amino acids. The chain's CDR3 is CAINLGQGSSYEQYF. CDR3 nucleotides: TGTGCCATCAATCTCGGACAGGGAAGCTCCTACGAGCAGTACTTC.

This chain links TRBV6-6 with TRBJ2-1; 8 nucleotides agree with TRBD2. J gave up 6 bases and V 0 bases, and 4 bases lay outside the gene matches. The CDR3 is 15 residues long. Germline assignment: CDR1 MNHNY and CDR2 SVGAGI (reference sequence). CDR3: CASSYSRGDLNEQFF. The CDR3, as DNA: TGTGCCAGCAGTTACTCGCGGGGGGACCTCAATGAGCAGTTCTTC.

V and J are TRBV28 and TRBJ2-5; D not resolved. This CDR3 contains 15 residues. Deletions cut 7 bases from V and 0 bases from J, with 15 bases between. Germline CDR1 MDHEN, CDR2 SYDVKM. CDR3 protein: CASTLGPDYQETQYF. The CDR3, as DNA: TGTGCCAGCACCCTTGGGCCAGATTACCAAGAGACCCAGTACTTC.

V and J are TRBV10-3 and TRBJ1-1, with D maybe TRBD1 (5 bases). The CDR3 has 13 residues. V lost 9 bases, J lost 4 bases, and 15 bases lay in between. The germline gives CDR1 ENHRY, CDR2 SYGVKD. CDR3 amino acids: CAITGRAGTEAFF. CDR3 DNA: TGTGCCATAACCGGCAGGGCCGGCACTGAAGCTTTCTTT.

The chain couples TRBV6-1 to TRBJ2-1, with TRBD2 matching 11 bases. This CDR3 spans 15 amino acids. In germline, CDR1 is MNHNS, CDR2 SASEGT. The V and J ends lost 3 bases and 4 bases, in that order; junction bases with no gene match: 2. CDR3 loop: CASSERLAGYNEQFF. The CDR3, as DNA: TGTGCCAGCAGTGAGAGACTAGCGGGGTACAATGAGCAGTTCTTC.

This chain uses TRBV5-1 with TRBJ2-3; TRBD1 matches at 11 bases. The CDR3 is 15 amino acids. The V segment lost 0 bases and the J segment 5 bases; nucleotides outside the gene matches: 2. Germline lookup yields CDR1 SGHRS and CDR2 YFSETQ. The CDR3 region is CASSLAGQGGDTQYF. The CDR3 DNA reads TGCGCCAGCAGCTTGGCGGGACAGGGGGGAGATACGCAGTATTTT.

V usage is TRBV5-1 and J usage is TRBJ1-2; D possibly corresponds to TRBD1 (5 bases). Per the germline V gene, CDR1 is SGHRS and CDR2 is YFSETQ. CDR3 length equals 14 residues. V gave up 4 bases and J gave up 5 bases, with 15 bases separating them. The CDR3 bases are TGCGCCAGCAGCACTACCGGGACTTCTTATGGCTACACCTTC. It yields the protein CASSTTGTSYGYTF.